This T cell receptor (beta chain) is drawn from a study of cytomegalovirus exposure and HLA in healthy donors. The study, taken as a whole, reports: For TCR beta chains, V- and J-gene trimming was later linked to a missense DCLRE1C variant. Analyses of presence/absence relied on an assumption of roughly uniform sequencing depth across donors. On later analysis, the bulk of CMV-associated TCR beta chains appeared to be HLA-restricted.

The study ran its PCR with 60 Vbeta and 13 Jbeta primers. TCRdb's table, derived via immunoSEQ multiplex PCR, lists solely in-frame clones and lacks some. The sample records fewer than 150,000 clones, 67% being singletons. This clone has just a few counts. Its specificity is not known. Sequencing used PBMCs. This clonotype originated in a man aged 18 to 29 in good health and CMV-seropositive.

The CDR3 DNA reads as TGCGCCAGCAGCCCGACGACAGAGGAAAAACTGTTTTTT. Translating gives CASSPTTEEKLFF. The chain uses TRBV5-1 and TRBJ1-4; D is perhaps TRBD1 (5 bases). CDR3 size: 13 residues. The germline V gene encodes CDR1 SGHRS and CDR2 YFSETQ. The V and J ends lost 4 bases and 8 bases respectively, with 12 bases between them. Looking up the rest from reference TRBV5-1 and TRBJ1-4 gives the full variable domain: KAGVTQTPRYLIKTRGQQVTLSCSPISGHRSVSWYQQTPGQGLQFLFEYFSETQRNKGNFPGRFSGRQFSNSRSEMNVSTLELGDSALYLCASSPTTEEKLFFGSGTQLSVL.